The TCR beta chain described here comes from a study of OX40 agonist ivuxolimab in advanced cancers. Generated by immunoSEQ multiplex PCR, the TCRdb table keeps only in-frame clones and is missing some. There are tens of thousands of clones in the sample; roughly nine tenths occur only once, and roughly an eighth lies in the top ten. The sample here was CD4+ or CD8+ T cells sorted from blood, taken in a trial of the OX40 agonist ivuxolimab. The receptor was isolated from an adult with an advanced solid tumor such as melanoma, head and neck, liver or kidney cancer.

The CDR3 protein is CASSLNNRVRNTGELFF. The CDR3 DNA is TGCGCCAGCAGCTTAAACAACAGGGTACGGAACACCGGGGAGCTGTTTTTT. The chain employs TRBV5-1 and TRBJ2-2; D is perhaps TRBD1 (6 bases). V was clipped by 2 bases and J by 1 base, with 15 bases between them. Per germline, CDR1 SGHRS and CDR2 YFSETQ. CDR3 length equals 17 residues.